The following is a TCR beta chain sequence with its context. No antigen is known for it. These data are taken from a study of cytomegalovirus exposure and HLA in healthy donors. The CDR3 length is 17 residues. Germline-derived CDR1 and CDR2 are SGHVS and FQNEAQ. The V and J ends lost 2 bases and 1 base, in that order; junction bases with no gene match: 1. Separate from the approximately 600-subject first cohort was the 120-subject validation cohort, to which the donors belonged. Study outcomes and limitations: The study listed approximately 160 cytomegalovirus-associated TCR beta chains. The study found most TCR sequences rare, yet found some public TCRs in many donors. Subsequent analysis found a tendency for first-cohort TCR clusters to co-occur within the approximately 130 validation repertoires.

Libraries were prepared by immunoSEQ multiplex PCR; TCRdb keeps only in-frame clonotypes and omits some of them. The sample lists around 130,000 clones; about 84% were seen once. Material for sequencing was PBMCs. This clonotype was obtained from a woman in her thirties in good health and CMV-seronegative. The rearrangement links TRBV7-8 to TRBJ2-1; the match to TRBD2 covers 14 bases. In DNA form, the CDR3 reads TGTGCCAGCAGCTTAAGACTAGCGGGGGGGTCCTACAATGAGCAGTTCTTC. Amino acids: CASSLRLAGGSYNEQFF.